The T cell receptor (beta chain) under discussion was sequenced for a study of control samples from healthy donors and cancer patients (dated by TCRdb to 2019 to 2021). A remark on this clone: What this receptor recognizes is not known. The record has no base qualities; no much larger clone is one base away.

Libraries were prepared through the immunoSEQ multiplex PCR assay. TCRdb stores this immuneACCESS table with in-frame sequences only. Part of the clones is absent; in the studies checked, under half of the shortfall reflects unresolved V genes, and no reason is known for the rest. This sample has about 51,000 clones in its table, and 75% to 85% of those were observed once. The top ten clones comprise 10% of the sample. From the cysteine through the phenylalanine, the CDR3 covers 14 amino acids. The sequence is cut down to CDR3 DNA, 42 bases in frame from base 1. V drops 2 bases and J drops 3 bases, leaving 10 bases in between. CDR1 and CDR2 are read off the germline V gene as KGHSH and LQKENI.

The receptor's source is a man between 65 and 79 years old in good health. The specimen sequenced was blood. The chain joins TRBV18 to TRBJ1-1; confidence is insufficient to name the D gene. The CDR3 here reads CASSPSLRDTEAFF. The base sequence is TGTGCCAGCTCACCAAGCCTAAGGGACACTGAAGCTTTCTTT.